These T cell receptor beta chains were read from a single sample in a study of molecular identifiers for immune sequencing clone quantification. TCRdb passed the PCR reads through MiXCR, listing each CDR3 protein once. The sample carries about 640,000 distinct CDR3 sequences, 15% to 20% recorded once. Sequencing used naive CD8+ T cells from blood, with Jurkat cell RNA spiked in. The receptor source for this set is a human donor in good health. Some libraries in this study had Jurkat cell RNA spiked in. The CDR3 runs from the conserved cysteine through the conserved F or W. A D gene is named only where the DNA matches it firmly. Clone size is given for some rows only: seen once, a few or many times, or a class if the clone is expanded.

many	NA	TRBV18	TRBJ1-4	CASSLGTAPREKLFF	TGTGCCAGCTCCCTCGGAACCGCCCCGCGGGAAAAACTGTTTTTT
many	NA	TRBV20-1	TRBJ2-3	CSATPQGRLSDTQYF	TGCAGTGCTACCCCACAAGGGCGGTTGTCGGATACGCAGTATTTT
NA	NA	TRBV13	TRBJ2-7	CASSLENRVYEQYF	TGTGCCAGCAGCTTAGAAAACAGGGTCTACGAGCAGTACTTC
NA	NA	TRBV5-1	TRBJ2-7	CASSLGGYYEQCF	TGCGCCAGCAGCTTGGGCGGCTACTACGAGCAGTGCTTC
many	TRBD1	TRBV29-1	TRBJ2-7	CSAKTGFLYEQYF	TGCAGCGCTAAGACAGGGTTTCTCTACGAGCAGTACTTC
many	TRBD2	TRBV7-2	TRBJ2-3	CASSLVGGTVADTQYF	TGTGCCAGCAGCTTAGTCGGGGGGACCGTGGCAGATACGCAGTATTTT
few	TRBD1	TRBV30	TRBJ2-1	CAWSWGTGPYNEQFF	TGTGCCTGGAGTTGGGGGACAGGGCCTTACAATGAGCAGTTCTTC
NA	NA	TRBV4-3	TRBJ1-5	CASSRVLGAGQPQHF	TGCGCCAGCAGCCGAGTGTTGGGGGCAGGTCAGCCCCAGCATTTT
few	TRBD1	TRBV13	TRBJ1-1	CASSSINLGQGSPEAFF	TGTGCCAGCAGCTCCATTAACCTGGGACAGGGGAGCCCTGAAGCTTTCTTT
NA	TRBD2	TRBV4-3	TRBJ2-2	CASSQDFWGGAGELFF	TGCGCCAGCAGCCAAGATTTCTGGGGGGGTGCGGGGGAGCTGTTTTTT
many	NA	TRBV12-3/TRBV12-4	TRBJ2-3	CATRLGDTQYF	TGTGCCACTCGCCTGGGTGATACGCAGTATTTT
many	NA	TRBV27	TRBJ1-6	CASSLSGVEYNSPLHF	TGTGCCAGCAGTTTATCAGGAGTTGAATATAATTCACCCCTCCACTTT
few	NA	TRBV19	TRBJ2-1	CASSIGGTNEQFF	TGTGCCAGTAGTATTGGGGGCACCAATGAGCAGTTCTTC
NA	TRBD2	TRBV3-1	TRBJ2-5	CASSHRREQETQYF	TGTGCCAGCAGCCACAGGCGGGAGCAAGAGACCCAGTACTTC
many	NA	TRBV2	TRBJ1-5	CASSGVDYSNQPQHF	TGTGCCAGCAGTGGTGTTGATTATAGCAATCAGCCCCAGCATTTT
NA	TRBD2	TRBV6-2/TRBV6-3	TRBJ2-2	CASSLTSGGPTGELFF	TGTGCCAGCAGCCTGACTAGCGGGGGCCCCACCGGGGAGCTGTTTTTT
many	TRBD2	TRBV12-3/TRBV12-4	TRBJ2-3	CASSRRGLAGGTSTDTQYF	TGTGCCAGCAGTCGGAGGGGGTTAGCGGGAGGAACTAGCACAGATACGCAGTATTTT
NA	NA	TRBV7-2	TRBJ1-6	CASSPTHNSPLHF	TGTGCCAGCAGCCCGACGCATAATTCACCCCTCCACTTT
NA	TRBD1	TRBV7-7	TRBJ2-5	CASSPNRGGGTQYF	TGTGCCAGCAGCCCAAACAGGGGTGGAGGGACCCAGTACTTC
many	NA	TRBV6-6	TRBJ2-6	CASSYGISGANVLTF	TGTGCCAGCAGTTATGGGATCTCTGGGGCCAACGTCCTGACTTTC
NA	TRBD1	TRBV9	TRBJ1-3	CASSADYRGGISGNTIYF	TGTGCCAGCAGTGCAGATTACAGGGGGGGAATCTCTGGAAACACCATATATTTT
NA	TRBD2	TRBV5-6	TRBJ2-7	CASSLVAGASLEQYF	TGTGCCAGCAGCTTGGTGGCGGGAGCCTCCTTGGAGCAGTACTTC
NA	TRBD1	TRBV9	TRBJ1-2	CASSAGTGGDYGYTF	TGTGCCAGCAGCGCCGGGACAGGGGGTGACTATGGCTACACCTTC
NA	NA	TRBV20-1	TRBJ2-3	CSARPNTDTQYF	TGCAGTGCTAGACCTAACACAGATACGCAGTATTTT
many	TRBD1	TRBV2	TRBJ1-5	CASRGGSGGLGQPQHF	TGTGCCAGCCGAGGGGGTTCAGGGGGCTTAGGGCAGCCCCAGCATTTT
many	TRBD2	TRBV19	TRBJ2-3	CASSFYSGSTDTQYF	TGTGCCAGTAGTTTCTATAGCGGGAGTACAGATACGCAGTATTTT
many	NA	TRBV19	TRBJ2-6	CASSPGLRSGANVLTF	TGTGCCAGTAGTCCCGGTTTGAGATCTGGGGCCAACGTCCTGACTTTC
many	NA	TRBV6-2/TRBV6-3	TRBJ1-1	CASRPALNTEAFF	TGTGCCAGCAGACCCGCCTTGAACACTGAAGCTTTCTTT
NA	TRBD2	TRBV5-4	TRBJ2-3	CASSPTSGTRTDTQYF	TGTGCCAGCAGCCCCACTAGCGGCACCCGCACAGATACGCAGTATTTT
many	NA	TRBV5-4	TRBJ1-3	CASSLDGGNTIYF	TGTGCCAGCAGCCTGGATGGTGGAAACACCATATATTTT
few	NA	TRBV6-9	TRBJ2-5	CASNPRGEKGTQYF	TGTGCCAGCAATCCCCGGGGCGAGAAGGGGACCCAGTACTTC
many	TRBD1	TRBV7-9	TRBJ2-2	CASSLSPGTGPRTGELFF	TGTGCCAGCAGCCTGAGTCCCGGGACAGGACCGAGGACCGGGGAGCTGTTTTTT
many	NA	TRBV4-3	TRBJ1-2	CASSQDQGTLSYGYTF	TGCGCCAGCAGCCAAGATCAGGGGACCCTGAGCTATGGCTACACCTTC
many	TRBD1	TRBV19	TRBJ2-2	CASSIDPGQGARFTGELFF	TGTGCCAGTAGTATAGACCCGGGACAGGGGGCTCGTTTCACCGGGGAGCTGTTTTTT
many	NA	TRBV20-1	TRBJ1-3	CSAHDGNTIYF	TGCAGTGCCCACGACGGAAACACCATATATTTT
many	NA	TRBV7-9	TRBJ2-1	CASSPRTQRSLEQFF	TGTGCCAGCAGCCCCCGGACCCAAAGGTCCCTGGAGCAGTTCTTC
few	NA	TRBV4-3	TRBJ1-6	CASSQDRGTNSPLHF	TGCGCCAGCAGCCAAGATCGCGGTACTAATTCACCCCTCCACTTT
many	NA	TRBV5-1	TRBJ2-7	CASSLGSPWEQYF	TGCGCCAGCAGCTTGGGGTCTCCCTGGGAGCAGTACTTC
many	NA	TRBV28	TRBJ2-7	CASSNFRDGFYEQYF	TGTGCCAGCAGTAACTTTCGGGACGGCTTCTACGAGCAGTACTTC
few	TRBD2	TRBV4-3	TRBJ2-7	CASSTRTSGGPYEQYF	TGCGCCAGCAGCACACGGACTAGCGGGGGTCCCTACGAGCAGTACTTC
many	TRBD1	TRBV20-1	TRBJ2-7	CSAPPPGQSSYEQYF	TGCAGTGCCCCCCCGCCGGGACAGAGCTCCTACGAGCAGTACTTC
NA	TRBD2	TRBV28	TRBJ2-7	CASGLSGLAGGYF	TGTGCCAGCGGTTTAAGTGGGCTAGCGGGAGGGTACTTC
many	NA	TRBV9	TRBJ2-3	CASSVGQQALTDTQYF	TGTGCCAGCAGCGTAGGACAGCAAGCACTCACAGATACGCAGTATTTT
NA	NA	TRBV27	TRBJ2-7	CASSLRGWGFGSEQYF	TGTGCCAGCAGTTTAAGGGGATGGGGATTTGGGAGCGAGCAGTACTTC
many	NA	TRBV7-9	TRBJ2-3	CASSFGEIGTDTQYF	TGTGCCAGCAGCTTTGGCGAAATTGGGACAGATACGCAGTATTTT
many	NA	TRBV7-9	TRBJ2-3	CASNPTEGPDTQYF	TGTGCCAGCAATCCTACAGAGGGTCCAGATACGCAGTATTTT
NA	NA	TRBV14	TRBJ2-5	CASSQRGREETQYF	TGTGCCAGCAGCCAGCGGGGCAGGGAGGAGACCCAGTACTTC
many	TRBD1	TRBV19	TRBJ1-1	CASSMLSGGNTEAFF	TGTGCCAGTAGTATGTTATCAGGGGGGAACACTGAAGCTTTCTTT
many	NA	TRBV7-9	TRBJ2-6	CASSIPRGASGANVLTF	TGTGCCAGCAGCATACCCCGGGGGGCCTCTGGGGCCAACGTCCTGACTTTC
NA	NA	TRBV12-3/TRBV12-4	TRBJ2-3	CAGSRGGTQYF	TGTGCCGGCAGTCGAGGGGGGACGCAGTATTTT
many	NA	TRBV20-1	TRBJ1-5	CSARPQGSTSNQPQHF	TGCAGTGCTAGACCTCAGGGCTCGACTAGCAATCAGCCCCAGCATTTT
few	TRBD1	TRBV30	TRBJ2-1	CAWSKSEENRGYEQFF	TGTGCCTGGAGCAAAAGTGAAGAGAACAGGGGATACGAGCAGTTCTTC
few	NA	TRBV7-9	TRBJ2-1	CASSPPSGGGTEQFF	TGTGCCAGCAGCCCCCCAAGCGGCGGCGGGACTGAGCAGTTCTTC
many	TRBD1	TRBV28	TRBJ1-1	CASSFQHRGEAFF	TGTGCCAGCAGTTTCCAACACAGGGGCGAAGCTTTCTTT
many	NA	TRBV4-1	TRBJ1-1	CASSQTRGNTEAFF	TGCGCCAGCAGCCAAACCAGGGGAAACACTGAAGCTTTCTTT
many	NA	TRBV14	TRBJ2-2	CASSFRDVYTGELFF	TGTGCCAGCAGCTTCCGGGACGTATACACCGGGGAGCTGTTTTTT
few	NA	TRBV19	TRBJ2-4	CASSIGVQQGINNIQYF	TGTGCCAGTAGTATAGGGGTTCAGCAGGGGATCAATAACATTCAGTACTTC